This passage covers 2 T cell receptor beta chains from one sample sequenced in a study of T cells after yellow fever vaccination. TCRdb independently ran MiXCR on the 5' RACE reads; one entry per CDR3 protein. The data show hundreds of thousands of distinct CDR3 sequences, roughly 5.6% seen once. The sequencing here drew on CD4+ T cells sorted from PBMCs, taken on the day of the yellow fever booster vaccination. The source of these receptors is a man younger than 30 who received the YFV17D yellow fever vaccine.

This clonotype was recorded many times. The rearrangement uses TRBV18 and TRBJ1-1; perhaps TRBD1 as D (5 bases). With 10 bases removed from V and 5 bases from J, the gap between germline ends came to 17 bases. The CDR3 spans 13 residues. Germline loops: CDR1 KGHSH, CDR2 LQKENI. This CDR3 is CATRVGENTEAFF. CDR3 bases: TGTGCCACCCGCGTGGGGGAAAATACTGAAGCTTTCTTT.

This clonotype was detected only a few times. The genes are TRBV12-3 or TRBV12-4 and TRBJ2-3, with D perhaps assigned TRBD1 or TRBD2 (5 bases each). This CDR3 has 14 amino acids. Deletions cut 4 bases from V and 8 bases from J, with 16 bases between. The CDR3, as DNA: TGTGCCAGCAGTTCGGGACCCGGGCGATTTACGCAGTATTTT. This codes for CASSSGPGRFTQYF.